These T cell receptor beta chains were read from a single sample in a study of T cell responses to AZD1222 COVID-19 vaccine. The data were produced by immunoSEQ multiplex PCR, yet TCRdb's version contains in-frame clones alone and is incomplete. This table holds some 22,000 clones, about 80% found once. The material was peripheral blood, obtained on day 0 of AZD1222 vaccination. These receptors were obtained from an adult in good health. CDR3s include the opening cysteine and the closing phenylalanine or tryptophan. The order of the fields is J gene, CDR3 length, D gene, V gene, clone size, CDR3 DNA, CDR3 protein. The D gene is left open where the match is weak. Size is stated for part of the rows, as once, few or many counts, or as a class when the clone is expanded.

TRBJ1-4 20 TRBD1 TRBV7-8 once TGTGCCAGCAGCTTAGCAATCCGTTCGGGGGCAGGGGGAACTAATGAAAAACTGTTTTTT CASSLAIRSGAGGTNEKLFF
TRBJ1-2 13 NA TRBV7-2 NA TGTGCCAGCAGCCCGCCCAGTTCCCGTGGCTACACCTTC CASSPPSSRGYTF
TRBJ1-3 14 TRBD1 TRBV28 NA TGTGCCAGCAGCCCCGACAGGGGGGGAAACACCATATATTTT CASSPDRGGNTIYF
TRBJ1-2 14 NA TRBV7-9 NA TGTGCCAGCAGCTTACTGGGCCGGGTTGATGGCTACACCTTC CASSLLGRVDGYTF
TRBJ1-1 14 NA TRBV18 few TGTGCCAGCTCACCACCGACTCAGGACACTGAAGCTTTCTTT CASSPPTQDTEAFF
TRBJ1-1 10 NA TRBV20-1 NA TGCAGTGCTGCGAACACTGAAGCTTTCTTT CSAANTEAFF
TRBJ1-1 13 NA TRBV27 NA TGTGCCAGCAGTTTATTATGGGGCCTTGAAGCTTTCTTT CASSLLWGLEAFF
TRBJ2-1 14 TRBD2 TRBV11-2 once TGTGCCAGCAGGCTTGCGGGGGGGGTAAATGAGCAGTTCTTC CASRLAGGVNEQFF
TRBJ2-2 15 NA TRBV5-5 NA TGTGCCAGCAGCTTGGGCAGAACGAACACCGGGGAGCTGTTTTTT CASSLGRTNTGELFF
TRBJ2-7 13 NA TRBV5-1 few TGCGCCAGCAGCTTGGTAGGGGGCTACGAGCAGTACTTC CASSLVGGYEQYF
TRBJ1-3 15 NA TRBV15 NA TGTGCCACCAGCCTTGACCGGGCGACTGGAAACACCATATATTTT CATSLDRATGNTIYF
TRBJ2-2 15 NA TRBV14 once TGTGCCAGCAGCCAATGGGAGGAGGCCACCGGGGAGCTGTTTTTT CASSQWEEATGELFF
TRBJ2-5 13 NA TRBV28 NA TGTGCCAGCAGTGTCGAGGTGGAGGAGACCCAGTACTTC CASSVEVEETQYF
TRBJ2-2 14 NA TRBV7-2 NA TGTGCCAGCAGCCACCCCGGTGGGTCCGGGGAGCTGTTTTTT CASSHPGGSGELFF
TRBJ2-1 17 TRBD2 TRBV7-3 NA TGTGCCAGCAGCCCCCGACTAGCGGGATTCGGGTACAATGAGCAGTTCTTC CASSPRLAGFGYNEQFF
TRBJ1-1 14 NA TRBV28 NA TGTGCCAGCAGTGGATACGGCGTGAACACTGAAGCTTTCTTT CASSGYGVNTEAFF
TRBJ2-5 15 TRBD2 TRBV7-2 NA TGTGCCAGCAGAACCGGGACTAGCGGACAAGAGACCCAGTACTTC CASRTGTSGQETQYF
TRBJ2-5 14 NA TRBV7-2 NA TGTGCCAGCAGCTTAATGGGCCTACAAGAGACCCAGTACTTC CASSLMGLQETQYF
TRBJ1-5 14 NA TRBV6-2/TRBV6-3 NA TGTGCCAGCAGTTCCTCCCAAGGGGATCAGCCCCAGCATTTT CASSSSQGDQPQHF
TRBJ1-2 13 NA TRBV28 NA TGTGCCAGCACGGGAGAAGTTAACTATGGCTACACCTTC CASTGEVNYGYTF
TRBJ2-7 13 TRBD2 TRBV5-1 NA TGCGCCAGCAGCCTTCGGACTAGCGCCGAGCAGTACTTC CASSLRTSAEQYF
TRBJ2-7 15 TRBD1 TRBV11-2 few TGTGCCAGCAGCCACTGGGGAACAGGGGCCTACGAGCAGTACTTC CASSHWGTGAYEQYF
TRBJ2-1 14 NA TRBV6-1 NA TGTGCCAGCAGTGAGGTGGGGGGTAGGAATGAGCAGTTCTTC CASSEVGGRNEQFF
TRBJ1-2 14 NA TRBV4-1 NA TGCGCCAGCAGCCAAGGACAGTCGCCGGATGGCTACACCTTC CASSQGQSPDGYTF
TRBJ1-5 14 NA TRBV7-8 once TGTGCCAGCAGTCGGGGGGCTAGCAATCAGCCCCAGCATTTT CASSRGASNQPQHF
TRBJ2-3 15 NA TRBV5-6 NA TGTGCCAGCAGCCCCCTGGGACTCAACACAGATACGCAGTATTTT CASSPLGLNTDTQYF
TRBJ2-6 15 NA TRBV27 NA TGTGCCAGCAGTTCCCTAAACGGGTTACCGGACGTCCTGACTTTC CASSSLNGLPDVLTF
TRBJ1-2 17 NA TRBV4-2 NA TGTGCCAGCAGCCAAGATATCTCGAAAGGGGTGGACTATGGCTACACCTTC CASSQDISKGVDYGYTF
TRBJ2-5 12 NA TRBV6-5 NA TGTGCCAGCAGTTACTCTCGAGAGACCCAGTACTTC CASSYSRETQYF
TRBJ1-1 14 TRBD1 TRBV19 once TGTGCCAGTAGTTTGGTACCAGGGGGAACTGAAGCTTTCTTT CASSLVPGGTEAFF
TRBJ1-5 14 NA TRBV18 NA TGTGCCAGCTCACCAGGATCGGGGGATCAGCCCCAGCATTTT CASSPGSGDQPQHF
TRBJ1-6 15 NA TRBV21-1 NA TGTGCCAGCAGCAAAGAAAGCTCCTATAATTCACCCCTCCACTTT CASSKESSYNSPLHF
TRBJ2-3 16 TRBD2 TRBV11-3 NA TGTGCCAGCAGCCACGGACTAGCGGGGGACACAGATACGCAGTATTTT CASSHGLAGDTDTQYF
TRBJ1-1 11 NA TRBV28 NA TGTGCCAGCAGTATCGGACAGGAAGCTTTCTTT CASSIGQEAFF
TRBJ2-3 16 TRBD2 TRBV7-8 NA TGTGCCAGCAGCTTAGTTGCGGGAGTGGGCACAGATACGCAGTATTTT CASSLVAGVGTDTQYF
TRBJ1-6 15 TRBD1 TRBV5-4 NA TGTGCCAGCAGCCCTGACAGGGGCCAAAATTCACCCCTCCACTTT CASSPDRGQNSPLHF
TRBJ2-1 17 NA TRBV27 NA TGTGCCAGCAGTTCCCTCCCCGGGGTGAGCTCCTACAATGAGCAGTTCTTC CASSSLPGVSSYNEQFF
TRBJ2-2 16 NA TRBV5-1 NA TGCGCCAGCAGCCCGGTCACCGGGGGCGGGACCGGGGAGCTGTTTTTT CASSPVTGGGTGELFF
TRBJ2-5 15 TRBD1 TRBV7-6 NA TGTGCCAGCTCACTGGTGGACAGGGCGCGAGAGACCCAGTACTTC CASSLVDRARETQYF
TRBJ1-2 14 TRBD1 TRBV28 once TGTGCCAGCAGCCAGACGGGACAGTCCTATGGCTACACCTTC CASSQTGQSYGYTF
TRBJ2-7 14 TRBD2 TRBV6-2/TRBV6-3 NA TGTGCCAGCAGTTACTTAGCGGGGGCCTACGAGCAGTACTTC CASSYLAGAYEQYF
TRBJ1-2 16 TRBD1 TRBV19 NA TGTGCCAGTAGTTCCTACTCGGGACAGGCTAACTATGGCTACACCTTC CASSSYSGQANYGYTF
TRBJ1-1 14 NA TRBV24-1 NA TGTGCCACCAGTGATCCCCTCGAGGGCCCTGAAGCTTTCTTT CATSDPLEGPEAFF
TRBJ2-5 12 NA TRBV15 few TGTGCCACCGGAGCAGATGAAGAGACCCAGTACTTC CATGADEETQYF